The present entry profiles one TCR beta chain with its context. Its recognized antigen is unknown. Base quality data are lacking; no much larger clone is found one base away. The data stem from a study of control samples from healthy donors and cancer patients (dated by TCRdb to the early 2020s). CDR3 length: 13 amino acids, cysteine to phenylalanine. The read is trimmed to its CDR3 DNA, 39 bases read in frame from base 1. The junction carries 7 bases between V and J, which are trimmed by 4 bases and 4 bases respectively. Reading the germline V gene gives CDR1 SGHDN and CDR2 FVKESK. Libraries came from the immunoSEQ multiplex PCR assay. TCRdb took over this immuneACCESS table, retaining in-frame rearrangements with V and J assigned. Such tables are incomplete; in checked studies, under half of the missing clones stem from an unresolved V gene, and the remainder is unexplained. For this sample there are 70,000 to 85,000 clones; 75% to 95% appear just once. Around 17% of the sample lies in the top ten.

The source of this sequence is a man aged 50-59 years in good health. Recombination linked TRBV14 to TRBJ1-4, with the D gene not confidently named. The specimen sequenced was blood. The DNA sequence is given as TGTGCCAGCAGCCTGACCGTTAATGAAAAACTGTTTTTT. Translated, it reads CASSLTVNEKLFF.